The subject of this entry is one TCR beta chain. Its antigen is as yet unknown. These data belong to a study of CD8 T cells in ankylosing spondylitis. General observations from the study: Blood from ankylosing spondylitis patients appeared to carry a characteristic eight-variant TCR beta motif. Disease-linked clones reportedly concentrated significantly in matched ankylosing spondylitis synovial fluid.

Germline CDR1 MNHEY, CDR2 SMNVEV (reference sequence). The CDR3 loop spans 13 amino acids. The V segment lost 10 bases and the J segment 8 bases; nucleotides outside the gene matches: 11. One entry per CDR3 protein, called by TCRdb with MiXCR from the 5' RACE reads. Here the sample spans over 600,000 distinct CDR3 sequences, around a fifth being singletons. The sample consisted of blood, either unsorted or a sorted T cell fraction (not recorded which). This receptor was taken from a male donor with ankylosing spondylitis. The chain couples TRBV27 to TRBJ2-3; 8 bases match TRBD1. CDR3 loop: CATQGQGTGTQYF. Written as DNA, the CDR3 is TGTGCCACGCAAGGACAGGGTACGGGTACGCAGTATTTT.